The sequence of this TCR beta chain was determined in a study of CXCR3 chemokines and chemotherapy response in bladder cancer. TCRdb reprocessed the PCR reads with MiXCR, giving one entry per CDR3 protein. The table lists fewer than 5,500 distinct CDR3 sequences, approximately 15% of them singletons. The count of this clonotype is one. A read error is the likely source, as a far larger clone sits one nucleotide away. Germline V gene sequence: CDR1 MNHNS, CDR2 SASEGT. The CDR3 is 15 amino acids. V dropped 5 bases and J dropped 13 bases, with 24 bases sitting between them. This clonotype was obtained from a human donor with bladder cancer that responded to neoadjuvant chemotherapy. The specimen was obtained from a patient whose treatment included neoadjuvant chemotherapy. The rearrangement uses TRBV6-1 and TRBJ2-4, with D hard to call. The CDR3 DNA sequence: TGTGCCAGCAGTAGGAACCCGGGCTCCTACAATGAGCAGTACTTC. This sequence encodes CASSRNPGSYNEQYF.